This T cell receptor beta chain was obtained from a study of blood T cell repertoires in COVID-19. The germline V gene has CDR1 SGHAT and CDR2 FQNNGV. The V end lost 4 bases, the J end lost 0 bases, and 13 bases lay between the germline ends. The CDR3 is 16 residues long. Generated by immunoSEQ multiplex PCR, the TCRdb table keeps only in-frame clones and is missing some. Among about 70,000 clones listed, 75% to 85% were seen once. The source material was peripheral blood. The receptor was derived from a human donor in a cohort sampled during active COVID-19. V usage is TRBV11-2 and J usage is TRBJ2-1, with a tentative D call TRBD1 (5 bases). Here the CDR3 reads CASSYGQGYSYNEQFF. CDR3 in DNA: TGTGCCAGCAGCTACGGCCAGGGATACTCCTACAATGAGCAGTTCTTC.